This T cell receptor (beta chain) was observed in a study of shared clonotypes between healthy human individuals. Study-wide findings and caveats: The authors expected sequencing depth to affect clonotype sharing among donors. The study found roughly 5% of naive CD4 clonotypes shared across several donors.

V lost 3 bases to trimming and J lost 6 bases, with 6 bases between them. The germline gives CDR1 MDHEN, CDR2 SYDVKM. CDR3 length: 12 amino acids. In replicate PCRs of sorted subsets, roughly 200 ng DNA, approximately 32,000 T cell genomes, was used. Generated by immunoSEQ multiplex PCR, the TCRdb table keeps only in-frame clones and is missing some. The repertoire has approximately 740,000 clones, 90% to 95% of them found once; the top ten carry about 25%. Naive CD8 cells, CD45RO-negative and positively selected for CCR7, excluded terminally differentiated effector memory CD45RA+ cells. With regard to this clone: The target antigen is unknown.

Sequences were obtained from naive CD8+ T cells sorted from blood. This chain joins TRBV28 and TRBJ2-4; D remains ambiguous. The clonotype comes from a man aged 25-45 years in good health. The CDR3: CASSFEGNIQYF. DNA of the CDR3: TGTGCCAGCAGTTTTGAAGGAAACATTCAGTACTTC.